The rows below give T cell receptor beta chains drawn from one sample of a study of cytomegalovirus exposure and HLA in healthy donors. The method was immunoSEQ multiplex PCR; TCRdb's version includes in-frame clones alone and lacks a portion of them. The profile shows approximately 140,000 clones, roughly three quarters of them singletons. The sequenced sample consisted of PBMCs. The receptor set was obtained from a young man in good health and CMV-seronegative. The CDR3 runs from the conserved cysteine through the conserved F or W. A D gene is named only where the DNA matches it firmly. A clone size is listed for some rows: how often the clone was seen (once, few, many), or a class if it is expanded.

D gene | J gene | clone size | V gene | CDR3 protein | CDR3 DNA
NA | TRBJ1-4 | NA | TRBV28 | CASSQSQSGANEKLFF | TGTGCCAGCAGCCAGTCACAGTCGGGGGCTAATGAAAAACTGTTTTTT
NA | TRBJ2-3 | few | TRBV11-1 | CASARSRGTDTQYF | TGTGCCAGCGCGCGCTCTAGGGGTACAGATACGCAGTATTTT
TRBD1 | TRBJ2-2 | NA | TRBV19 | CASSNPGDSSNTGELFF | TGTGCCAGTAGTAACCCCGGGGACAGCTCTAACACCGGGGAGCTGTTTTTT
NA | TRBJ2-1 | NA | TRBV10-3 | CAISESTGSHNEQFF | TGTGCCATCAGTGAGTCGACAGGCAGCCACAATGAGCAGTTCTTC
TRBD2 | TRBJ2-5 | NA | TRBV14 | CASSVTSGRFETQYF | TGTGCCAGCAGCGTTACTAGCGGGAGGTTTGAGACCCAGTACTTC
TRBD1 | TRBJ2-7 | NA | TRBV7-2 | CASSLAHGPGGNRYEQYF | TGTGCCAGCAGCTTAGCGCATGGCCCAGGGGGCAATAGGTACGAGCAGTACTTC
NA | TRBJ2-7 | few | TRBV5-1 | CASSLVASSYEQYF | TGCGCCAGCAGCTTGGTGGCTAGCTCCTACGAGCAGTACTTC
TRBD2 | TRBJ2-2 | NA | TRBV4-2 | CASSQEKGRSGRAPGELFF | TGTGCCAGCAGCCAAGAAAAAGGGAGGAGCGGGAGGGCCCCCGGGGAGCTGTTTTTT
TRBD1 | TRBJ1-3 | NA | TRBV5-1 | CASSLAGGTTGNTIYF | TGCGCCAGCAGCCTGGCAGGGGGTACAACTGGAAACACCATATATTTT
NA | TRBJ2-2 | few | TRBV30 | CAWSRIGELFF | TGTGCCTGGTCCAGAATCGGGGAGCTGTTTTTT
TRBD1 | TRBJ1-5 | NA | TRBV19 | CASSPRTGMNQPQHF | TGTGCCAGTAGTCCGCGGACAGGGATGAATCAGCCCCAGCATTTT
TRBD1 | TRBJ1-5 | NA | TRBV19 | CASSTLRTGNHQPQHF | TGTGCCAGTTCCACATTGAGGACAGGGAACCATCAGCCCCAGCATTTT
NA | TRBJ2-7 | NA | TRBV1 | CTSSLIAGGAYEQYF | TGCACCAGCAGCCTTATAGCGGGAGGAGCCTACGAGCAGTACTTC